A single sample gave rise to the 24 T cell receptor beta chains below, sequenced in a study of T cell responses to AZD1222 COVID-19 vaccine. Libraries were prepared by immunoSEQ multiplex PCR; TCRdb keeps only in-frame clonotypes and omits some of them. Of some 94,000 clones listed, 87% are singletons. The sample was peripheral blood, taken on day 0 of AZD1222 vaccination. These receptor sequences come from an adult in good health.

This chain connects TRBV4-3 to TRBJ2-6, with TRBD2 matching over 7 bases. The CDR3 consists of 19 residues. V lost 1 base and J lost 0; bases outside the gene matches: 9. CDR1 and CDR2 from the germline V gene are LGHNA and YSLEER. CDR3 loop: CASSQVFGGKSSGANVLTF. The CDR3 DNA is TGCGCCAGCAGCCAAGTGTTCGGGGGGAAATCCTCTGGGGCCAACGTCCTGACTTTC.

J is TRBJ2-7 and V is TRBV5-6; 7 bases line up with TRBD2. This CDR3 is 16 amino acids long. V lost 1 base to trimming and J lost 0 bases; unmatched junction nucleotides: 7. Germline values: CDR1 SGHDT, CDR2 YYEEEE. The CDR3 nucleotides are TGTGCCAGCAGCTTGCGCGTCGGGGGGAGCTCCTACGAGCAGTACGTC. Its translation is CASSLRVGGSSYEQYV.

This clone was observed once. The V and J genes are TRBV5-5 and TRBJ1-2; 7 bases align to TRBD1. CDR3 length: 13 residues. J gave up 4 bases and V 4 bases, and 4 bases lay outside the gene matches. In germline, CDR1 is SGHKS, CDR2 YYEKEE (reference sequence). As DNA, the CDR3 is TGTGCCAGCAGCCCGGGACAGACCTATGGCTACACCTTC. Translated, it gives CASSPGQTYGYTF.

The chain links TRBV9 to TRBJ2-2; TRBD1 matches 10 bases. CDR3 length equals 17 residues. CDR1 is SGDLS, CDR2 YYNGEE, per germline. V was clipped by 5 bases and J by 3 bases; unmatched bases: 10. For the CDR3, the DNA is TGTGCCAGCAGAGACCGACAGGGGGCTCAATACACCGGGGAGCTGTTTTTT. It is translated as CASRDRQGAQYTGELFF. Variable domain in full (rest from reference TRBV9 and TRBJ2-2): DSGVTQTPKHLITATGQRVTLRCSPRSGDLSVYWYQQSLDQGLQFLIQYYNGEERAKGNILERFSAQQFPDLHSELNLSSLELGDSALYFCASRDRQGAQYTGELFFGEGSRLTVL.

As for this clone: One end of the junction does not line up with germline, which may come from a read error. The chain links TRBV5-1 to TRBJ1-2, with D possibly being TRBD1 (6 bases). CDR3 length: 12 amino acids. The germline V gene has CDR1 SGHRS and CDR2 YFSETQ. The CDR3 is CASSSQGHGYTF. CDR3 sequence (DNA): TGTGCCAGCAGCTCCCAGGGGCATGGCTACACCTTC.

J is TRBJ1-5 and V is TRBV7-9; 7 bases map to TRBD1. There are 14 residues in the CDR3. V was pared by 5 bases and J by 9 bases, with 10 bases of the junction left unmatched. Germline V gene data show CDR1 as SEHNR and CDR2 as FQNEAQ (reference sequence). The CDR3 region has the DNA TGTGCCAGCAGCCGACAGGGAAGCCTGGGGCCCCAGCATTTT. Translation: CASSRQGSLGPQHF.

V usage is TRBV5-6 and J usage is TRBJ2-3; D is unclear. Deletions cut 1 base from V and 0 bases from J, with 12 bases between. The length of the CDR3 is 16 residues. The germline CDR1 and CDR2 sequences are SGHDT and YYEEEE. The CDR3 region has the DNA TGTGCCAGCAGCTTGAGTTGGGCCATTAGCACAGATACGCAGTATTTT. Protein: CASSLSWAISTDTQYF.

J is TRBJ1-3 and V is TRBV7-8, with TRBD1 matching 7 bases. The J segment lost 2 bases and the V segment lost 5 bases, leaving 6 bases of the junction unmatched. Per germline, CDR1 SGHVS and CDR2 FQNEAQ. The CDR3 covers 15 residues. CDR3 protein: CASSPQTGTGNTIYF. The DNA of the CDR3 is TGTGCCAGCAGCCCCCAGACAGGGACTGGAAACACCATATATTTT.

This chain links TRBV4-1 with TRBJ1-2; D unclear. CDR3 length equals 15 residues. Germline CDR1 is MGHRA and CDR2 is YSYEKL. The V gene lost 0 bases and the J gene lost 1 base, with 9 bases spanning the gap. This chain's CDR3 is CASSQDAGVNYGYTF. In DNA, the CDR3 is TGCGCCAGCAGCCAAGATGCCGGGGTTAACTATGGCTACACCTTC.

DNA of the CDR3: TGTGCCAGCAGCCTCTCCCGGGACAGGACACCTAATGAGCAGTTCTTC. Protein sequence: CASSLSRDRTPNEQFF. The rearrangement joins TRBV7-3 to TRBJ2-1; 8 bases align to TRBD1. Trimming cost V 5 bases and J 7 bases; bases outside gene matches: 13. The CDR3 has 16 amino acids. CDR1 and CDR2 (germline): SGHTA, FQGTGA.

CDR3 bases: TGTGCCAGCAGCTTAGAGTTAGGGGGGACTGCTCGGGATCCAACTAATGAAAAACTGTTTTTT. This gives the protein CASSLELGGTARDPTNEKLFF. The chain couples TRBV11-3 to TRBJ1-4, with D possibly TRBD1 on 6 matching bases. The CDR3 is 21 residues long. Per germline, CDR1 SGHNT and CDR2 YENEEA. The V and J ends lost 0 bases and 0 bases respectively, with 23 bases between them.

This rearrangement joins TRBV15 to TRBJ2-3, with 9 bases identical to TRBD1. V shed 0 bases, J shed 4 bases, and the junction held 17 bases outside the gene matches. CDR3 length equals 20 residues. CDR1 and CDR2 (germline): LNHNV, YYDKDF (reference sequence). The CDR3 protein is CATSRDVLTGGSLSPDTQYF. The CDR3 coding sequence is TGTGCCACCAGCAGAGATGTGCTGACAGGGGGATCTCTTTCCCCAGATACGCAGTATTTT.

This clone came up a few times. The gene calls are TRBV10-3 and TRBJ2-7; D gene unclear. Trimming shortened V by 3 bases and J by 0 bases, and 12 bases separated the two germline ends. This CDR3 has 15 amino acids. CDR1 and CDR2 (germline): ENHRY, SYGVKD. This CDR3 reads CAISEDFGSSYEQYV. The DNA of the CDR3 is TGTGCCATCAGTGAAGATTTCGGCAGCTCCTACGAGCAGTACGTC.

This clone has a handful of counts. The chain recombines TRBV7-9 with TRBJ1-4; D not certain. The germline V gene has CDR1 SEHNR and CDR2 FQNEAQ (reference sequence). Trimming shortened V by 5 bases and J by 0 bases, and 7 bases separated the two germline ends. The CDR3 has 14 residues. In nucleotides, the CDR3 is TGTGCCAGCAGCGGACGGACAACTAATGAAAAACTGTTTTTT. Translated, it gives CASSGRTTNEKLFF.

This clone was seen a single time. The chain has TRBV27 and TRBJ2-7; no clear D. Germline CDR1 reads MNHEY; CDR2 reads SMNVEV (reference sequence). Trimming removed 6 bases at V and 5 bases at J, with 14 bases between. CDR3 length equals 13 residues. For the CDR3, the DNA is TGTGCCAGCAGGCCCACCCGAGGTCACGAGCAGTACTTC. This translates into CASRPTRGHEQYF.

The J gene is TRBJ1-1, the V gene TRBV27, with D possibly TRBD1 on 6 matching bases. Trimming cost V 3 bases and J 2 bases, with 10 bases left between them. The length of the CDR3 is 14 residues. CDR1 is MNHEY and CDR2 is SMNVEV in the germline V gene (reference sequence). CDR3 DNA sequence: TGTGCCAGCAGTTTCGGGGGGGCAAACACTGAAGCTTTCTTT. Its protein is CASSFGGANTEAFF.

This chain uses TRBV18 with TRBJ2-5, with D possibly matching TRBD2 (6 bases). Germline CDR1 reads KGHSH; CDR2 reads LQKENI. V lost 2 bases to trimming and J lost 5 bases, with 15 bases between them. The CDR3 is made up of 15 amino acids. The DNA for the CDR3 is TGTGCCAGCTCACCAACTAGCATGAAGGGGGAGACCCAGTACTTC. Translated: CASSPTSMKGETQYF.

J is TRBJ2-1 and V is TRBV7-6; D remains ambiguous. Germline loops: CDR1 SGHVS, CDR2 FNYEAQ. This CDR3 is 14 amino acids long. With 1 base removed from V and 0 bases from J, the gap between germline ends came to 4 bases. CDR3 coding DNA: TGTGCCAGCAGCTTAGGAAGCTCCTACAATGAGCAGTTCTTC. This encodes CASSLGSSYNEQFF.

V is TRBV5-4 and J is TRBJ2-5; 7 nucleotides align to TRBD2. CDR3 length equals 14 residues. Looked up from germline, CDR1 is SGHNT and CDR2 is YYREEE (reference sequence). V dropped 0 bases and J dropped 5; count of bases not matched to a gene: 4. In DNA form, the CDR3 reads TGTGCCAGCAGCTTGGCCCCCGGGGGGGAGACCCAGTACTTC. Translated: CASSLAPGGETQYF.

The CDR3 coding sequence is TGTGCCAGCAGGAGCCAAAACAGCCCTAACACTGAAGCTTTCTTT. Translated, it gives CASRSQNSPNTEAFF. The rearrangement joins TRBV6-4 to TRBJ1-1; D is unclear. This CDR3 comprises 15 residues. The germline CDR1 and CDR2 sequences are MRHNA and SNTAGT. V was clipped by 6 bases and J by 2 bases, with 16 bases between them.

This clone appeared a single time. The chain carries TRBV7-8 and TRBJ1-5, with unresolved D. V lost 2 bases and J 6 bases, leaving 8 bases between the germline ends. The CDR3 is 13 amino acids. Germline lookup yields CDR1 SGHVS and CDR2 FQNEAQ. CDR3 sequence (DNA): TGTGCCAGCAGCTTACGGTTACCTCAGCCCCAGCATTTT. It encodes CASSLRLPQPQHF.

The chain has TRBV7-9 and TRBJ2-5, with 8 bases fitting TRBD2. With V trimmed by 1 base and J by 2 bases, 12 bases remained unmatched. The CDR3 consists of 18 residues. Germline V gives CDR1 SEHNR, CDR2 FQNEAQ (reference sequence). The CDR3 DNA reads as TGTGCCAGCAGCTTAGGACCCCTGAGCGGGGGAGATCAAGAGACCCAGTACTTC. The encoded protein is CASSLGPLSGGDQETQYF.

V usage is TRBV7-9 and J usage is TRBJ2-1; a weak D match, TRBD2 (6 bases). The CDR3 has 14 residues. In germline, CDR1 is SEHNR, CDR2 FQNEAQ (reference sequence). With 5 bases removed from V and 9 bases from J, the gap between germline ends came to 17 bases. The CDR3 sequence is CASSQLTSISEQFF. The CDR3 coding sequence is TGTGCCAGCAGCCAACTTACTAGCATAAGTGAGCAGTTCTTC.

The V and J genes are TRBV19 and TRBJ1-3; D possibly corresponds to TRBD1 (6 bases). The length of the CDR3 is 15 residues. CDR1 and CDR2 from the germline V gene are LNHDA and SQIVND (reference sequence). With 3 bases removed from V and 8 bases from J, the gap between germline ends came to 17 bases. The DNA for the CDR3 is TGTGCCAGTAGTATCCTGACAGGCGGGATGGACACCATATATTTT. Translating gives CASSILTGGMDTIYF.